A single sample gave rise to the 27 T cell receptor beta chains below, sequenced in a study of vaccination and CD4 T cells after COVID-19. Treatment defined: 10-day PBMC culture with coronavirus spike peptide pools or control peptides (ViraFEST assay). No antigen has been identified for these receptors. Oncomine TCR Beta short-read sequencing was applied to DNA from cultured CD4+ T cells. MiXCR, applied by TCRdb to the PCR reads, yields one record per CDR3 protein. The data show 10,000 to 15,000 distinct CDR3 sequences, around 55% seen once. Material for sequencing was CD4+ T cells from blood, cultured in vitro. Receptors were obtained from a human donor who had recovered from COVID-19.

This clonotype is classed as large (0.1 to 1%). The CDR3 nucleotides are TGCAGCCCAGAACAGGGCCCTCTTTACGGCTACACCTTC. Amino acid sequence: CSPEQGPLYGYTF. The chain is built from TRBV20-1 and TRBJ1-2; D is possibly TRBD1 (6 bases). The CDR3 sequence is 13 residues long. CDR1 DFQATT and CDR2 SNEGSKA come from the germline V gene (reference sequence).

This clonotype is categorized as medium-sized (0.01 to 0.1%). V gene TRBV19 combines with J gene TRBJ1-1; TRBD1 matches 12 bases. This CDR3 contains 15 residues. Germline V lookup: CDR1 LNHDA, CDR2 SQIVND (reference sequence). Trimming at V came to 5 bases and at J to 6 bases, leaving 7 bases not matched to a gene. The CDR3 bases are TGTGCCAGTAGTGGGACAGGGGGCATTAGGGCTGAAGCTTTCTTT. Amino acid sequence: CASSGTGGIRAEAFF. The full variable domain, with the rest looked up from reference TRBV19 and TRBJ1-1, is DGGITQSPKYLFRKEGQNVTLSCEQNLNHDAMYWYRQDPGQGLRLIYYSQIVNDFQKGDIAEGYSVSREKKESFPLTVTSAQKNPTAFYLCASSGTGGIRAEAFFGQGTRLTVV.

This clonotype came up a few times. V and J are TRBV2 and TRBJ2-7; D call uncertain. This CDR3 is built from 13 residues. With 1 base removed from V and 8 bases from J, the gap between germline ends came to 12 bases. Germline V gene sequence: CDR1 SNHLY, CDR2 FYNNEI. The CDR3 is CASSEEWSYKQYF. The CDR3 DNA reads as TGTGCCAGCAGTGAAGAGTGGAGTTATAAGCAGTACTTC.

The chain employs TRBV11-2 and TRBJ2-7; 9 bases match TRBD1. The CDR3 contains 15 residues. V lost 6 bases, J lost 4 bases, and 10 bases stayed unmatched. Per germline, CDR1 SGHAT and CDR2 FQNNGV. The CDR3 loop reads CASRTIQGAIYEQYF. The CDR3 coding sequence is TGTGCCAGCAGAACCATACAGGGGGCCATTTACGAGCAGTACTTC.

The chain uses TRBV24-1 and TRBJ2-2; D uncertain. The CDR3 is 15 amino acids. Germline-derived CDR1 and CDR2 are KGHDR and SFDVKD. Trimming removed 2 bases from V and 1 base from J, with 7 bases in between. The CDR3 DNA follows: TGTGCCACCAGTGATTGGGTCGAGAACACCGGGGAGCTGTTTTTT. It is translated as CATSDWVENTGELFF.

CDR3 sequence (DNA): TGCAGTGCTAGCCCCCGATCGAACACCGGGGAGCTGTTTTTT. Protein product: CSASPRSNTGELFF. The V call is TRBV20-1, the J call TRBJ2-2; unclear D gene. CDR1 and CDR2 (germline): DFQATT, SNEGSKA (reference sequence). Trimming stripped 3 bases from V and 0 bases from J, with 8 bases between. This CDR3 spans 14 amino acids.

The chain recombines TRBV4-1 with TRBJ1-5; D is undetermined. The CDR3 loop spans 16 amino acids. V lost 0 bases and J lost 6, with 15 bases in between. CDR1 is MGHRA, CDR2 YSYEKL, per germline. DNA for the CDR3: TGCGCCAGCAGCCAAGATGAATTTTGGGGTGCTCAGCCCCAGCATTTT. As protein: CASSQDEFWGAQPQHF.

V gene TRBV4-2 combines with J gene TRBJ2-2, with a tentative D call TRBD1 (6 bases). Trimming stripped 0 bases from V and 9 bases from J, with 11 bases between. The CDR3 spans 14 residues. Looked up from germline, CDR1 is LGHNA and CDR2 is YNFKEQ. This CDR3 is CASSQDGRDRELFF. CDR3 bases: TGTGCCAGCAGCCAAGATGGTAGGGACAGGGAGCTGTTTTTT.

The DNA for the CDR3 is TGCGCCAGCAGCCTGGGGGAGGCCAGGGACATTCAGTACTTC. It specifies CASSLGEARDIQYF. This chain links TRBV5-1 with TRBJ2-4; tentative D call: TRBD2 (6 bases). Germline CDR1 reads SGHRS; CDR2 reads YFSETQ. The CDR3 sequence is 14 residues long. Trimming cost V 4 bases and J 8 bases, with 16 bases left between them.

The chain links TRBV11-3 to TRBJ2-1; 11 nucleotides match TRBD2. V lost 0 bases and J lost 6; bases outside the gene matches: 10. The CDR3 runs to 18 residues. CDR1 and CDR2 (germline): SGHNT, YENEEA. CDR3 nucleotide sequence: TGTGCCAGCAGCTTAGAGGGTAGCGGGAGGGTTTTACTCAATGAGCAGTTCTTC. This codes for CASSLEGSGRVLLNEQFF. Full variable domain (rest looked up from reference TRBV11-3 and TRBJ2-1): EAGVVQSPRYKIIEKKQPVAFWCNPISGHNTLYWYLQNLGQGPELLIRYENEEAVDDSQLPKDRFSAERLKGVDSTLKIQPAELGDSAVYLCASSLEGSGRVLLNEQFFGPGTRLTVL.

The chain is built from TRBV2 and TRBJ2-1; the match to TRBD2 covers 8 bases. The CDR3 is 13 amino acids. Germline values: CDR1 SNHLY, CDR2 FYNNEI. V shed 6 bases and J 5 bases; nucleotides not matched to a gene: 3. Written as DNA, the CDR3 is TGTGCCAGCAGCGGGACTAGGAACAATGAGCAGTTCTTC. Translated: CASSGTRNNEQFF.

This clonotype has only a few counts. The CDR3 DNA reads TGTGCCACCAGTGATTTAAGTGGGGACACCATATATTTT. This sequence encodes CATSDLSGDTIYF. V is TRBV24-1 and J is TRBJ1-3; D gene unclear. This CDR3 has 13 amino acids. The V end was cut by 1 base, the J end by 8 bases, with 8 bases between. Germline values: CDR1 KGHDR, CDR2 SFDVKD.

This clonotype was observed a few times. The chain combines TRBV20-1 with TRBJ2-3; 12 nucleotides line up with TRBD2. Germline assignment: CDR1 DFQATT and CDR2 SNEGSKA (reference sequence). This CDR3 comprises 17 residues. J was trimmed by 3 bases and V by 2 bases; bases with no gene match: 9. CDR3 in DNA: TGCAGTGCTAGAATTTGGGGACTAGCGGGTTCGACAGATACGCAGTATTTT. Its translation is CSARIWGLAGSTDTQYF.

The chain joins TRBV7-2 to TRBJ2-2; 8 bases align to TRBD2. The V gene's germline CDR1 is SGHTA and CDR2 FQGNSA. Unmatched junction bases numbered 6, after V lost 1 base and J lost 2 bases. This CDR3 comprises 17 residues. This CDR3 is CASSLGGLAGNTGELFF. As DNA, the CDR3 is TGTGCCAGCAGCTTAGGCGGTCTAGCGGGTAACACCGGGGAGCTGTTTTTT.

The rearrangement links TRBV20-1 to TRBJ1-1; no clear D. CDR1 DFQATT and CDR2 SNEGSKA come from the germline V gene (reference sequence). V lost 0 bases and J 4 bases, leaving 9 bases between the germline ends. The CDR3 totals 13 residues. CDR3 nucleotides: TGCAGTGCTAGAGATTCGCGCGTCACTGAAGCTTTCTTT. Translating it yields CSARDSRVTEAFF.

This chain joins TRBV4-2 and TRBJ2-6; no clear D gene. There are 15 residues in the CDR3. Trimming took off 1 base at V and 2 bases at J, with 6 bases between the two ends. CDR1 is LGHNA, CDR2 YNFKEQ, per germline. The chain's CDR3 is CASSQAPPGANVLTF. DNA of the CDR3: TGTGCCAGCAGCCAAGCGCCCCCTGGGGCCAACGTCCTGACTTTC.

The sample holds a few counts of this clonotype. The genes are TRBV27 and TRBJ2-5, with 7 bases lining up with TRBD2. This CDR3 has 13 amino acids. Germline CDR1 and CDR2: MNHEY and SMNVEV (reference sequence). Trimming at V came to 1 base and at J to 5 bases, leaving 1 base not matched to a gene. CDR3 region: CASSLLRGETQYF. The CDR3 DNA reads as TGTGCCAGCAGTTTATTGCGGGGGGAGACCCAGTACTTC.

This clonotype rates as medium-sized. J is TRBJ2-3 and V is TRBV2; 15 bases line up with TRBD2. V was clipped by 6 bases and J by 0 bases; unmatched bases: 7. The CDR3 is made up of 18 amino acids. CDR1 and CDR2 (germline): SNHLY, FYNNEI. The CDR3 region is CASRWGTSGGKSTDTQYF. In DNA form, the CDR3 reads TGTGCCAGCAGGTGGGGGACTAGCGGGGGGAAAAGCACAGATACGCAGTATTTT.

By its share, this clonotype is medium-sized. The gene calls are TRBV7-9 and TRBJ1-1, with D possibly TRBD1 on 6 matching bases. The CDR3 is 13 residues long. Trimming stripped 4 bases from V and 1 base from J, with 7 bases between. CDR1 and CDR2 (germline): SEHNR, FQNEAQ (reference sequence). The CDR3 is CASSSQGNTEAFF. The DNA of the CDR3 is TGTGCCAGCAGCTCACAGGGGAACACTGAAGCTTTCTTT.

Only a few counts were recorded for this clonotype. This chain joins TRBV19 and TRBJ1-2, with D possibly matching TRBD1 (6 bases). The germline gives CDR1 LNHDA, CDR2 SQIVND (reference sequence). The CDR3 is made up of 15 amino acids. Deletions cut 3 bases from V and 3 bases from J, with 14 bases between. The CDR3 reads CASSMGEGGDYGYTF. The CDR3 nucleotides read TGTGCCAGTAGTATGGGTGAGGGGGGGGACTATGGCTACACCTTC.

The chain recombines TRBV6-1 with TRBJ2-5, with 13 bases fitting TRBD2. The trim removed 6 bases at V and 5 bases at J, leaving 3 bases unmatched. CDR1 is MNHNS and CDR2 is SASEGT in the germline V gene. The CDR3 is 14 residues long. The CDR3, as DNA: TGTGCCAGCAGACAGACTAGCGGGAGGGAGACCCAGTACTTC. Translating gives CASRQTSGRETQYF.

V usage is TRBV6-5 and J usage is TRBJ1-1; TRBD1 is a possible D gene (5 bases). V lost 2 bases, J lost 7 bases, and 5 bases lay in between. The CDR3 covers 11 residues. CDR1 and CDR2 from the germline V gene are MNHEY and SVGAGI. CDR3 bases: TGTGCCAGCAGTTACGGGGGTGAAGCTTTCTTT. This codes for CASSYGGEAFF.

This clonotype was seen only a few times. This sequence joins TRBV20-1 and TRBJ2-7, with D uncertain. The germline V and J ends were trimmed by 5 bases and 0 bases, with 11 bases remaining between them. This CDR3 spans 13 amino acids. Germline V gene sequence: CDR1 DFQATT, CDR2 SNEGSKA (reference sequence). This CDR3 reads CSAPQKLSYEQYF. Here the CDR3 DNA reads TGCAGTGCTCCTCAGAAGCTCTCCTACGAGCAGTACTTC.

This clonotype has only a few counts. J is TRBJ2-7 and V is TRBV15; 7 positions agree with TRBD1. CDR1 LNHNV and CDR2 YYDKDF come from the germline V gene (reference sequence). This CDR3 is 16 amino acids long. The J segment lost 3 bases and the V segment lost 0 bases, leaving 8 bases of the junction unmatched. CDR3 in DNA: TGTGCCACCAGCAGAGATATTATGGGACAGAGCTACGAGCAGTACTTC. It codes for CATSRDIMGQSYEQYF.

The table lists this clonotype with a count of one. The V call is TRBV11-2, the J call TRBJ2-7; 14 nucleotides match TRBD2. The CDR3 extends over 18 amino acids. The J segment lost 3 bases and the V segment lost 1 base, leaving 8 bases of the junction unmatched. Germline CDR1 is SGHAT and CDR2 is FQNNGV. In nucleotides, the CDR3 is TGTGCCAGCAGCTTAGTACCGGGACTAGCGGGAGTCCACTACGAGCAGTACTTC. Its translation: CASSLVPGLAGVHYEQYF.

The gene calls are TRBV27 and TRBJ1-4, with no clear D. The germline CDR1 and CDR2 sequences are MNHEY and SMNVEV (reference sequence). The CDR3 totals 15 residues. The V end was cut by 1 base, the J end by 3 bases, with 9 bases between. Here the CDR3 reads CASSLYGMANEKLFF. The CDR3 region has the DNA TGTGCCAGCAGTTTATACGGGATGGCTAATGAAAAACTGTTTTTT.

This clonotype rates as medium-sized. The CDR3 nucleotides are TGTGCCAGTAGTATAGAGGGTAAGGGGGCGCGGGCAATTTGTAATTCACCCCTCCACTTT. It encodes CASSIEGKGARAICNSPLHF. The chain is built from TRBV19 and TRBJ1-6; TRBD1 matches at 7 bases. Germline-derived CDR1 and CDR2 are LNHDA and SQIVND (reference sequence). The CDR3 has 20 residues. The trim removed 0 bases at V and 6 bases at J, leaving 17 bases unmatched.